This T cell receptor (beta chain) was documented in a study of graft-versus-host responses after intestinal transplantation. Study overall: Recipients received multivisceral, liver-intestinal, or isolated intestinal transplants.

Study-level results: Subjects displaying graft-donor T cell macrochimerism possessed elevated graft-versus-host to host-versus-graft clonal ratios inside allografts. Recipient bone marrow held GvH clones, some seen earlier in ileum or blood.

Comment on this clone: Its antigen remains unidentified.

Libraries were prepared by immunoSEQ multiplex PCR; TCRdb keeps only in-frame clonotypes and omits some of them. This sample has tens of thousands of clones, with around 95% found just once. CDR1 and CDR2 from the germline V gene are PRHDT and FYEKMQ (reference sequence). The CDR3 runs 19 residues. Trimming pared 4 bases from V and 3 bases from J, leaving 26 bases between. Material: unstimulated CD8+ T cells sorted from spleen or lymph node cells, obtained before intestinal transplant. The rearrangement links TRBV13 to TRBJ2-3; weak D call: TRBD1 (6 bases). This receptor was taken from a human donor who received an intestinal transplant. In DNA, the CDR3 is TGTGCCAGCAGCTCAGGAGATACCCCGAGCCGGACAGCTACAGATACGCAGTATTTT. This sequence encodes CASSSGDTPSRTATDTQYF.